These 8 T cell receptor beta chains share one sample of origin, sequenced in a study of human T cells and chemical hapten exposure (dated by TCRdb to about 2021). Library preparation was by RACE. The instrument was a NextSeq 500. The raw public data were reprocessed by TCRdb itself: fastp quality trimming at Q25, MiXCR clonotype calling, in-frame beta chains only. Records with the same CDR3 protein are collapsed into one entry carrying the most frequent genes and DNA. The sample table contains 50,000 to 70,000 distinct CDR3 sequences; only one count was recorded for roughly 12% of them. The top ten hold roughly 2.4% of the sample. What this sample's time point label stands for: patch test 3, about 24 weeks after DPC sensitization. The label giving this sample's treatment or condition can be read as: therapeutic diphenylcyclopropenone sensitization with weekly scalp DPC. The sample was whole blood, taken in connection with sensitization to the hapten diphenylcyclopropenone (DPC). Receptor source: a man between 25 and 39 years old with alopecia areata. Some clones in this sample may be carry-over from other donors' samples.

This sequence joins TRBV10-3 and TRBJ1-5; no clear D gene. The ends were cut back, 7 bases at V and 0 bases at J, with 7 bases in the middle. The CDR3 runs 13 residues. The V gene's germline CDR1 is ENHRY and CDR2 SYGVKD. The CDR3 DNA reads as TGTGCCATCACAGGCGGTAGCAATCAGCCCCAGCATTTT. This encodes CAITGGSNQPQHF.

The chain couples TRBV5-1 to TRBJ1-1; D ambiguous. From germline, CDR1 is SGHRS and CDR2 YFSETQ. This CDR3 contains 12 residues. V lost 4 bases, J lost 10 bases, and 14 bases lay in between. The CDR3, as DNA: TGCGCCAGCAGCATTCCGGGCCCGGGAGCTTTCTTT. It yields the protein CASSIPGPGAFF.

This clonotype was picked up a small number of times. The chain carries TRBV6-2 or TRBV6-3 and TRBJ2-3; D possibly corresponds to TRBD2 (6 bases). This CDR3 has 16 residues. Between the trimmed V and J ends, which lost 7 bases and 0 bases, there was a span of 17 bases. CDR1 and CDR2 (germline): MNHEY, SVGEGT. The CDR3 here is CASIRGVLASTDTQYF. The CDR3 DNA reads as TGTGCCAGCATTAGGGGTGTCCTAGCGAGCACAGATACGCAGTATTTT.

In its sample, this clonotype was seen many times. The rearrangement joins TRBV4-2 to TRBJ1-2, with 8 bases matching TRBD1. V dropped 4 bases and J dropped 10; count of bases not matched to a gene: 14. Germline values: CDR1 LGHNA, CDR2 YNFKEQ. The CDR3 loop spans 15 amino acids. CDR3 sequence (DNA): TGTGCCAGCAGCCTAGAGGACAGGGCCGCAGTATACTACACCTTC. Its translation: CASSLEDRAAVYYTF.

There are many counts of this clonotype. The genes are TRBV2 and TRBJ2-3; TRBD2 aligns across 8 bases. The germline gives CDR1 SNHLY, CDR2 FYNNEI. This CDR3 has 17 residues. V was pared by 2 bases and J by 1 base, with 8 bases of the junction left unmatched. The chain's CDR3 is CASSELVTGGGTDTQYF. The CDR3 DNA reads TGTGCCAGCAGTGAATTGGTAACGGGGGGGGGCACAGATACGCAGTATTTT. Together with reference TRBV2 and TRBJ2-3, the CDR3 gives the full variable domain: EPEVTQTPSHQVTQMGQEVILRCVPISNHLYFYWYRQILGQKVEFLVSFYNNEISEKSEIFDDQFSVERPDGSNFTLKIRSTKLEDSAMYFCASSELVTGGGTDTQYFGPGTRLTVL.

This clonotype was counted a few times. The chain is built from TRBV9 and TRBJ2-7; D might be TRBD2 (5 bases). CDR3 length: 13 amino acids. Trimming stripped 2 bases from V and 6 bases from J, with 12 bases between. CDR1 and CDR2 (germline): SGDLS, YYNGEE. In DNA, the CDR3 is TGTGCCAGCAGCGTTATGGTTGGGAGCGAGCAGTACTTC. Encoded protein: CASSVMVGSEQYF. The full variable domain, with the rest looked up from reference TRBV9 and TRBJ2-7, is DSGVTQTPKHLITATGQRVTLRCSPRSGDLSVYWYQQSLDQGLQFLIQYYNGEERAKGNILERFSAQQFPDLHSELNLSSLELGDSALYFCASSVMVGSEQYFGPGTRLTVT.

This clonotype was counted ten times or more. Here the CDR3 reads CASSPLDGTSGARSYNEQFF. Written as DNA, the CDR3 is TGTGCCAGCAGCCCCTTAGATGGGACTAGCGGGGCCCGCTCCTACAATGAGCAGTTCTTC. The J gene is TRBJ2-1, the V gene TRBV7-2; 13 bases agree with TRBD2. V was clipped by 5 bases and J by 0 bases; unmatched bases: 13. Germline CDR1 reads SGHTA; CDR2 reads FQGNSA. There are 20 residues in the CDR3.

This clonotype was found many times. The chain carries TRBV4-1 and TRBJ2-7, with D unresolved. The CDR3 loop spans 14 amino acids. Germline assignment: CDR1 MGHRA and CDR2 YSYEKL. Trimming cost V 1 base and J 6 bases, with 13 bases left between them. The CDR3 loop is CASSQGPVQPEQYF. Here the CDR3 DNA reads TGCGCCAGCAGCCAAGGACCCGTTCAACCCGAGCAGTACTTC.